The 8 T cell receptor beta chains below were found in one sample sequenced in a study of blood T cell repertoires in COVID-19. The protocol was immunoSEQ multiplex PCR, while the TCRdb copy is restricted to in-frame clones and leaves out a portion. The sample holds 100,000 to 150,000 clones, approximately 86% seen once. Sequencing was done on a sample of peripheral blood. The origin of the receptors is a woman aged 70 to 79 with COVID-19, enrolled during active disease.

The genes are TRBV7-9 and TRBJ2-5; no reliable D call. Deletions cut 1 base from V and 2 bases from J, with 8 bases between. CDR3 length: 14 residues. Germline V gives CDR1 SEHNR, CDR2 FQNEAQ (reference sequence). CDR3 protein: CASSLGGPQETQYF. The CDR3 bases are TGTGCCAGCAGCTTAGGTGGGCCACAAGAGACCCAGTACTTC.

V usage is TRBV7-9 and J usage is TRBJ1-4; maybe TRBD1 (5 bases). Germline CDR1 and CDR2: SEHNR and FQNEAQ (reference sequence). The CDR3 length is 14 residues. V was cut by 5 bases and J by 5 bases, with 12 bases left in between. As DNA, the CDR3 is TGTGCCAGCAGCAACGTTAGGGGAAATGAAAAACTGTTTTTT. Its protein is CASSNVRGNEKLFF. Complete variable domain (other parts from reference TRBV7-9 and TRBJ1-4): DTGVSQNPRHKITKRGQNVTFRCDPISEHNRLYWYRQTLGQGPEFLTYFQNEAQLEKSRLLSDRFSAERPKGSFSTLEIQRTEQGDSAMYLCASSNVRGNEKLFFGSGTQLSVL.

The V and J genes are TRBV28 and TRBJ2-1; TRBD2 might be the D (7 bases). The ends were cut back, 2 bases at V and 2 bases at J, with 10 bases in the middle. Germline V gene data show CDR1 as MDHEN and CDR2 as SYDVKM. The CDR3 runs to 15 residues. CDR3 protein: CASSLGGGAYNEQFF. CDR3 in DNA: TGTGCCAGCAGTTTAGGAGGGGGGGCCTACAATGAGCAGTTCTTC.

There are a few counts of this clone. The V call is TRBV11-2, the J call TRBJ1-1, with unresolved D. There are 14 residues in the CDR3. Germline V gene sequence: CDR1 SGHAT, CDR2 FQNNGV. Deletions cut 5 bases from V and 5 bases from J, with 15 bases between. DNA for the CDR3: TGTGCCAGCAGCCAACGAGGAGGCGGAACTGAAGCTTTCTTT. Translated, it gives CASSQRGGGTEAFF.

For the CDR3, the DNA is TGTGCCAGTAGTCTAATACAGGGTACCGGGGAGCTGTTTTTT. This codes for CASSLIQGTGELFF. This rearrangement joins TRBV19 to TRBJ2-2; tentative D call: TRBD1 (6 bases). Germline V CDR1 and CDR2: LNHDA, SQIVND (reference sequence). Trimming stripped 5 bases from V and 5 bases from J, with 12 bases between. CDR3 length: 14 residues. Using reference TRBV19 and TRBJ2-2 for the parts outside the CDR3, the full variable domain is DGGITQSPKYLFRKEGQNVTLSCEQNLNHDAMYWYRQDPGQGLRLIYYSQIVNDFQKGDIAEGYSVSREKKESFPLTVTSAQKNPTAFYLCASSLIQGTGELFFGEGSRLTVL.

CDR3 sequence (DNA): TGTGCCAGCAGCTTGGTGGGGGGGCAAGTAGATACGCAGTATTTT. It specifies CASSLVGGQVDTQYF. The chain carries TRBV5-4 and TRBJ2-3; TRBD2 is a possible D gene (7 bases). From germline, CDR1 is SGHNT and CDR2 YYREEE (reference sequence). This CDR3 has 15 amino acids. Trimming shortened V by 0 bases and J by 5 bases, and 13 bases separated the two germline ends.

J is TRBJ2-3 and V is TRBV19; 9 nucleotides agree with TRBD1. Germline trimming cut 6 bases from V and 1 base from J; bases unmatched to any gene: 5. The germline gives CDR1 LNHDA, CDR2 SQIVND (reference sequence). The CDR3 runs to 15 residues. The chain's CDR3 is CASRRQGEGTDTQYF. CDR3 nucleotide sequence: TGTGCCAGTAGACGACAGGGGGAAGGCACAGATACGCAGTATTTT.

The chain uses TRBV9 and TRBJ2-1; D might be TRBD2 (6 bases). The CDR3 sequence is 14 residues long. In germline, CDR1 is SGDLS, CDR2 YYNGEE. V was pared by 7 bases and J by 6 bases, with 17 bases between. CDR3 sequence reads: CASLGGTSFNEQFF. CDR3 nucleotides: TGTGCCAGCCTCGGGGGTACGAGCTTCAATGAGCAGTTCTTC.